The entry below describes one TCR beta chain. Its antigen is undetermined. Both about-4-week and about-12-week second-dose recipients were combined. The length of the CDR3 is 14 residues. Germline V gene sequence: CDR1 SEHNR, CDR2 FQNEAQ (reference sequence). V shed 1 base and J 4 bases; nucleotides not matched to a gene: 3. The data are from a study of T cell responses to AZD1222 COVID-19 vaccine. Whole-study findings and limits: Variant regions that are unmutated are reportedly the target of nearly half of spike-specific TCRs. Sampled repertoires all dated from after the peak T cell response.

Sequencing used immunoSEQ multiplex PCR; TCRdb keeps in-frame clones, though not all of them. The data show fewer than 120,000 clones, roughly 92% seen once. The genes are TRBV7-9 and TRBJ2-5; TRBD2 matches 7 bases. The sequenced sample was peripheral blood, obtained 28 days after the second AZD1222 dose. The receptor was derived from an adult who received the AZD1222 COVID-19 vaccine. CDR3 region: CASSLESGGETQYF. DNA for the CDR3: TGTGCCAGCAGCTTAGAGTCGGGGGGAGAGACCCAGTACTTC. The full variable domain, rest sourced from reference TRBV7-9 and TRBJ2-5, is DTGVSQNPRHKITKRGQNVTFRCDPISEHNRLYWYRQTLGQGPEFLTYFQNEAQLEKSRLLSDRFSAERPKGSFSTLEIQRTEQGDSAMYLCASSLESGGETQYFGPGTRLLVL.